The 4 T cell receptor beta chains below all came from one sample that was sequenced in a study of control samples from healthy donors and cancer patients. Assay: immunoSEQ multiplex PCR; the TCRdb copy retains only in-frame clones and omits some. The sample has approximately 150,000 clones, 89% seen once. Sequencing was performed on PBMCs. Every receptor here comes from a man aged 45-60 years with head and neck cancer.

V usage is TRBV19 and J usage is TRBJ2-1; 11 nucleotides line up with TRBD2. Germline loops: CDR1 LNHDA, CDR2 SQIVND (reference sequence). V lost 6 bases to trimming and J lost 8 bases; unmatched junction nucleotides: 3. The CDR3 runs to 13 residues. The CDR3 nucleotides read TGTGCCAGTAGGGGACTAGCGGCACATGAGCAGTTCTTC. Protein product: CASRGLAAHEQFF.

The rearrangement links TRBV7-6 to TRBJ2-7, with D possibly being TRBD1 (6 bases). Germline V CDR1 and CDR2: SGHVS, FNYEAQ. Trimming stripped 6 bases from V and 2 bases from J, with 14 bases between. The CDR3 consists of 14 residues. CDR3 residues: CASSRFGQTYEQYF. Written as DNA, the CDR3 is TGTGCCAGCAGTCGTTTCGGACAGACCTACGAGCAGTACTTC.

The chain uses TRBV6-6 and TRBJ1-2, with 7 nucleotides matching TRBD1. This CDR3 region has 15 residues. Germline V gene sequence: CDR1 MNHNY, CDR2 SVGAGI (reference sequence). Germline trimming cut 8 bases from V and 4 bases from J; bases unmatched to any gene: 13. Here the CDR3 DNA reads TGTGCCAGCGGCCTAGGGGACAGAAAAATCTATGGCTACACCTTC. This encodes CASGLGDRKIYGYTF.

The chain is built from TRBV5-4 and TRBJ2-3, with 12 bases aligning to TRBD2. This CDR3 contains 17 residues. V trimming: 4 bases; J trimming: 3 bases; junction bases outside the gene matches: 9. Per the germline V gene, CDR1 is SGHNT and CDR2 is YYREEE (reference sequence). CDR3 sequence reads: CASSRLAGVLGTDTQYF. CDR3 coding DNA: TGTGCCAGCAGCCGACTAGCGGGAGTACTCGGAACAGATACGCAGTATTTT.